The subject of this entry is one TCR beta chain. Its antigen is not identified. Compared with germline, one end of the junction differs, possibly owing to a read error. The source of the sample is a study of T cell repertoires in cytomegalovirus infection. General study results and limits: Cumulated frequencies of public TCR beta families served to identify carriers of CMV plus the relevant HLA.

Germline V gene lookup returns CDR1 MNHNY and CDR2 SVGAGI (reference sequence). The CDR3 runs 14 residues. Using its own MiXCR run on the reads, TCRdb lists one record per CDR3 protein. The sample lists 150,000 to 200,000 distinct CDR3 sequences, under 30% occurring once. Sequencing was performed on PBMCs. The rearrangement joins TRBV6-6 to TRBJ2-3, with unresolved D. The TCR was taken from a human donor in good health (CMV status not recorded). Some clones in this sample may be carry-over from other donors' samples. In DNA, the CDR3 is TGTGCCAGCAGTTACCACGCGAGCACAGATACGCGGTATTTT. This gives the protein CASSYHASTDTRYF.